The 6 T cell receptor beta chains in this list originate from one sample, sequenced in a study of cytomegalovirus exposure and HLA in healthy donors. TCRdb keeps only in-frame clones here, not all; method: immunoSEQ multiplex PCR. The sample lists about 250,000 clones, more than 85% occurring once. Sequencing was performed on PBMCs. These receptor sequences come from a man aged 18-30 years in good health and CMV-seropositive.

The chain employs TRBV5-6 and TRBJ1-2; a weak D match, TRBD1 (6 bases). The V end lost 2 bases, the J end lost 8 bases, and 19 bases lay between the germline ends. The CDR3 runs 15 residues. The germline V gene has CDR1 SGHDT and CDR2 YYEEEE. For the CDR3, the DNA is TGTGCCAGCAGCTTCAGCCCAGGGGAGGATCTAGGCTACACCTTC. Amino acid sequence: CASSFSPGEDLGYTF.

The chain links TRBV6-5 to TRBJ2-7; 7 bases map to TRBD2. J was trimmed by 2 bases and V by 2 bases; bases with no gene match: 6. The CDR3 covers 15 residues. The germline V gene has CDR1 MNHEY and CDR2 SVGAGI. CDR3 sequence reads: CASSYRASGPYEQYF. The CDR3 DNA sequence: TGTGCCAGCAGTTACCGGGCTAGCGGCCCCTACGAGCAGTACTTC.

The genes are TRBV11-3 and TRBJ2-7, with 9 bases lining up with TRBD1. The germline gives CDR1 SGHNT, CDR2 YENEEA. This CDR3 is 15 amino acids long. The V gene end was trimmed by 1 base and the J gene end by 5 bases; junction bases not matched to a gene: 6. CDR3 protein: CASSLGGTGSHEQYF. DNA of the CDR3: TGTGCCAGCAGCTTAGGTGGGACAGGGTCGCACGAGCAGTACTTC.

This clone has a single count. This chain connects TRBV5-1 to TRBJ1-1; 8 bases fit TRBD1. Germline CDR1 is SGHRS and CDR2 is YFSETQ. CDR3 length equals 16 residues. V trimming: 0 bases; J trimming: 11 bases; junction bases outside the gene matches: 15. The CDR3 reads CASSLDVLDRALGAFF. The CDR3 bases are TGCGCCAGCAGCTTGGATGTCTTGGACAGGGCTTTGGGGGCTTTCTTT.

Regarding this clone: Other DNA sequences in the sample encode the same CDR3. CDR3 sequence (DNA): TGTGCCTGGAGTTTTTTAGCGGCTAACACCGGGGAGCTGTTTTTT. Its protein is CAWSFLAANTGELFF. This chain connects TRBV30 to TRBJ2-2; possibly TRBD2 for D (6 bases). The germline V gene has CDR1 GTSNPN and CDR2 SVGIG (reference sequence). The CDR3 extends over 15 amino acids. The V end was cut by 2 bases, the J end by 2 bases, with 12 bases between.

The genes are TRBV6-6 and TRBJ2-1, with no clear D. The ends were cut back, 5 bases at V and 6 bases at J, with 11 bases in the middle. The CDR3 loop spans 13 amino acids. Germline CDR1 reads MNHNY; CDR2 reads SVGAGI (reference sequence). Here the CDR3 reads CASSPTDVNEQFF. CDR3 in DNA: TGTGCCAGCAGTCCAACCGACGTCAATGAGCAGTTCTTC.